This T cell receptor beta chain derives from a study of OX40 agonist ivuxolimab in advanced cancers. Regarding this clone: Its antigen is currently unknown.

Study outcomes and limitations: CD4+ T cells averaged fewer expanded clones than CD8+ T cells.

The method was immunoSEQ multiplex PCR; TCRdb's version includes in-frame clones alone and lacks a portion of them. The data hold about 66,000 clones, with 85% observed a single time. This CDR3 is built from 14 residues. With V trimmed by 3 bases and J by 2 bases, 3 bases remained unmatched. Germline loops: CDR1 SGHRS, CDR2 YFSETQ. V gene TRBV5-1 combines with J gene TRBJ1-1; 8 bases are a match to TRBD1. The sequenced sample was CD4+ or CD8+ T cells sorted from blood, obtained in a trial of the OX40 agonist ivuxolimab. The TCR sequence derives from an adult with an advanced solid tumor such as melanoma, head and neck, liver or kidney cancer. In nucleotides, the CDR3 is TGCGCCAGCAGCTCAGGGGGCGTCAACACTGAAGCTTTCTTT. Residues: CASSSGGVNTEAFF. Full variable domain (rest looked up from reference TRBV5-1 and TRBJ1-1): KAGVTQTPRYLIKTRGQQVTLSCSPISGHRSVSWYQQTPGQGLQFLFEYFSETQRNKGNFPGRFSGRQFSNSRSEMNVSTLELGDSALYLCASSSGGVNTEAFFGQGTRLTVV.